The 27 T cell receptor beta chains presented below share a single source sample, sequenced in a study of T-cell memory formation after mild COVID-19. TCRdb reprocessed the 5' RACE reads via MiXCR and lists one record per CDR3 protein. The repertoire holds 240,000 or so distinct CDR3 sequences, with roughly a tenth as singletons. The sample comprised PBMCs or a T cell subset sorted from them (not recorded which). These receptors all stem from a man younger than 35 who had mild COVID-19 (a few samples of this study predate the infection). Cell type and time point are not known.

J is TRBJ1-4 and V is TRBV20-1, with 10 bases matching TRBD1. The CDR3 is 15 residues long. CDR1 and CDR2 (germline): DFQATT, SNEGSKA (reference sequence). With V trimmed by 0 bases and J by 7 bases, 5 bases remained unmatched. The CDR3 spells CSARDHGTGAEKLFF. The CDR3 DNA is TGCAGTGCTAGAGATCACGGGACAGGGGCTGAAAAACTGTTTTTT.

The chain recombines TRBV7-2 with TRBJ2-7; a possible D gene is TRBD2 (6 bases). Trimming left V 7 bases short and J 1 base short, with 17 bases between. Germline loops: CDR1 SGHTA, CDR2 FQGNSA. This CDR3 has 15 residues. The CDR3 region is CASTPQMGGSYEQYF. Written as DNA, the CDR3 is TGTGCCAGCACCCCTCAGATGGGGGGATCCTACGAGCAGTACTTC.

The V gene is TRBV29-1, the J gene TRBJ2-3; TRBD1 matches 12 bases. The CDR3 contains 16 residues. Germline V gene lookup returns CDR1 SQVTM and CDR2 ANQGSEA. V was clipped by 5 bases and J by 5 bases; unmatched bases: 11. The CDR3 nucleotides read TGCAGCGTTATAAAGTCCGGGACAGGGGGCGTAGATACGCAGTATTTT. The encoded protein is CSVIKSGTGGVDTQYF.

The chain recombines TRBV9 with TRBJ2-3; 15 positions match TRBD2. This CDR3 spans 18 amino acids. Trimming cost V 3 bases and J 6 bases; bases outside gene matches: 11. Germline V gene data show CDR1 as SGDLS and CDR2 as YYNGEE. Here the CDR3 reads CASSGTSGGAGSSDTQYF. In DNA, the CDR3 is TGTGCCAGCAGCGGGACTAGCGGGGGGGCCGGTTCATCGGATACGCAGTATTTT.

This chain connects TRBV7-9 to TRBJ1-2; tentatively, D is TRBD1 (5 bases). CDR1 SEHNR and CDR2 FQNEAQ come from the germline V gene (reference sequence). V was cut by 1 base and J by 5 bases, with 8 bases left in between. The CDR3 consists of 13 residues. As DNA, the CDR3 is TGTGCCAGCAGCTTAGATGGGGGGTATGGCTACACCTTC. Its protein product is CASSLDGGYGYTF. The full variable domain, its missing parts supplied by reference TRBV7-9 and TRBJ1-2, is DTGVSQNPRHKITKRGQNVTFRCDPISEHNRLYWYRQTLGQGPEFLTYFQNEAQLEKSRLLSDRFSAERPKGSFSTLEIQRTEQGDSAMYLCASSLDGGYGYTFGSGTRLTVV.

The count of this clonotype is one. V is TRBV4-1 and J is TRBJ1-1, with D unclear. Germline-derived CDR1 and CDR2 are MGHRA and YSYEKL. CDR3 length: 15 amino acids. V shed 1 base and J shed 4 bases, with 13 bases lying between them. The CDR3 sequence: CASSQVAGVLTEAFF. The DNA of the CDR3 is TGCGCCAGCAGCCAAGTGGCAGGCGTGCTCACTGAAGCTTTCTTT.

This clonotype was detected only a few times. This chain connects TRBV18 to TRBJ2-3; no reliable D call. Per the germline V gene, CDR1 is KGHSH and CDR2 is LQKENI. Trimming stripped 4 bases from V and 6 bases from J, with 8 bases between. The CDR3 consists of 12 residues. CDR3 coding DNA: TGTGCCAGCTCACGTCAGAGTGATACGCAGTATTTT. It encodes CASSRQSDTQYF.

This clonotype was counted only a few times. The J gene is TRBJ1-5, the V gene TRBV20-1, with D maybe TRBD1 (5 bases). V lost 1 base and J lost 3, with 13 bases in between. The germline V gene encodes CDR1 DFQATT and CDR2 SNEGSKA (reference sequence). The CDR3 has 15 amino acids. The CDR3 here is CSARVGQGPNQPQHF. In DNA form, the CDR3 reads TGCAGTGCTAGAGTGGGGCAGGGCCCCAATCAGCCCCAGCATTTT.

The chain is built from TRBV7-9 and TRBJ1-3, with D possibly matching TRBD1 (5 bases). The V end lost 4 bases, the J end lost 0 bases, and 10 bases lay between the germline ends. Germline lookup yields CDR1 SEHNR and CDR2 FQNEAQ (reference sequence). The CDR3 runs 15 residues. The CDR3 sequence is CASSSTGHSGNTIYF. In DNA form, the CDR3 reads TGTGCCAGCAGCTCAACAGGACACTCTGGAAACACCATATATTTT.

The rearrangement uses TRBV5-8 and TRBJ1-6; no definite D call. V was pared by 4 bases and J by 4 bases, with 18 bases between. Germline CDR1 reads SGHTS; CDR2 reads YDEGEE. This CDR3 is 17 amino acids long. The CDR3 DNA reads TGTGCCAGCAGCACCCCAATGCGGGTCTCTTATAATTCACCCCTCCACTTT. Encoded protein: CASSTPMRVSYNSPLHF.

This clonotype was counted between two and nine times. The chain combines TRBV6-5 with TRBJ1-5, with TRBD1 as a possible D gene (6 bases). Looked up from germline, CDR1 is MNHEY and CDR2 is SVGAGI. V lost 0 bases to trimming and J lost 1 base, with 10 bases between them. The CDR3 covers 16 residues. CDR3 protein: CASSYSGHTSNQPQHF. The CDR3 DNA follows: TGTGCCAGCAGTTACTCGGGACATACCAGCAATCAGCCCCAGCATTTT.

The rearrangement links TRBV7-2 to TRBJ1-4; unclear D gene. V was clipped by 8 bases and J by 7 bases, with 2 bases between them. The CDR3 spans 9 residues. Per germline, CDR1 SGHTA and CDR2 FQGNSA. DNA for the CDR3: TGTGCCAGCCTTGAAAAACTGTTTTTT. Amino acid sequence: CASLEKLFF.

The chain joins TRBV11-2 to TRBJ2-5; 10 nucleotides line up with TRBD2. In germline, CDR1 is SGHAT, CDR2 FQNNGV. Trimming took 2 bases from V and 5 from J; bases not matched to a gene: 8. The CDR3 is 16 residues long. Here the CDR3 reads CASSLSGGAIGETQYF. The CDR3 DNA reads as TGTGCCAGCAGCTTAAGCGGGGGGGCCATTGGGGAGACCCAGTACTTC.

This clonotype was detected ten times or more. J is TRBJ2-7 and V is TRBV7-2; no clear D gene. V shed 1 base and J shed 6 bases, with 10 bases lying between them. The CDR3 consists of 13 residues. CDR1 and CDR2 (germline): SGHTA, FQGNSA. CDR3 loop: CASSLVGYGEQYV. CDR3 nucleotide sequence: TGTGCCAGCAGCTTAGTGGGGTATGGCGAGCAGTACGTC.

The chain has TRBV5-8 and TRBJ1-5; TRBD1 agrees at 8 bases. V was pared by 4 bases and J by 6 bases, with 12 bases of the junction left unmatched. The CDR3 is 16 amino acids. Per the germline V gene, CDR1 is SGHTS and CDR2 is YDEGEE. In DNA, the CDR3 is TGTGCCAGCAGCCGGTACATGGGAGGGACAGGTCAGCCCCAGCATTTT. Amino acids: CASSRYMGGTGQPQHF.

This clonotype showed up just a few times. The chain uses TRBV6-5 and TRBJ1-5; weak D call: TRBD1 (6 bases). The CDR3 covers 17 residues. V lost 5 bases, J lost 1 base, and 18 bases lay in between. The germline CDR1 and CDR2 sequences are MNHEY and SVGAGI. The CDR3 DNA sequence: TGTGCCAGCAGTCGGGAGGGGGGCGGTGTGAGCAATCAGCCCCAGCATTTT. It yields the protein CASSREGGGVSNQPQHF.

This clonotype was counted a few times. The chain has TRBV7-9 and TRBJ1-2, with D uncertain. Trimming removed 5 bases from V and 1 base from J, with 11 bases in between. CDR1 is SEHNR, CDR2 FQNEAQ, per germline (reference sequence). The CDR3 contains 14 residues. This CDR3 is CASSPPGSNYGYTF. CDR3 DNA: TGTGCCAGCAGCCCTCCTGGGAGTAACTATGGCTACACCTTC. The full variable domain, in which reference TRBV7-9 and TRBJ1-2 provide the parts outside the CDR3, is DTGVSQNPRHKITKRGQNVTFRCDPISEHNRLYWYRQTLGQGPEFLTYFQNEAQLEKSRLLSDRFSAERPKGSFSTLEIQRTEQGDSAMYLCASSPPGSNYGYTFGSGTRLTVV.

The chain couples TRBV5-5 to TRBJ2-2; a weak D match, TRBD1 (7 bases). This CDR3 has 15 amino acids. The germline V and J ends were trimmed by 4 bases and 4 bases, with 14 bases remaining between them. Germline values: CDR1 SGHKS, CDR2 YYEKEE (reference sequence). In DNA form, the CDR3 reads TGTGCCAGCAGCGCGCGGGGACAGAGCACCGGGGAGCTGTTTTTT. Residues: CASSARGQSTGELFF.

CDR3 in amino acids: CSARQNQPQHF. CDR3 sequence (DNA): TGCAGTGCTAGACAGAATCAGCCCCAGCATTTT. The V gene is TRBV20-1, the J gene TRBJ1-5, with D hard to call. CDR1 and CDR2 (germline): DFQATT, SNEGSKA (reference sequence). Trimming removed 2 bases at V and 4 bases at J, with 3 bases between. The CDR3 covers 11 residues.

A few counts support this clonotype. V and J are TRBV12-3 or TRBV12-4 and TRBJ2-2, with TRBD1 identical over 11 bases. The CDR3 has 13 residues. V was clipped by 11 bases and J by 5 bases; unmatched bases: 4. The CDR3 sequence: CADRDRGTGELFF. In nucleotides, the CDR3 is TGTGCCGACCGGGACAGGGGGACCGGGGAGCTGTTTTTT.

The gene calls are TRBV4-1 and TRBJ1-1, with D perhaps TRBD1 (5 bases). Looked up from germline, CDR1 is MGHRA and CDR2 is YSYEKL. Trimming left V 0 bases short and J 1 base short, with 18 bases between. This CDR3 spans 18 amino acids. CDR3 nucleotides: TGCGCCAGCAGCCAAGATCGTCAGGGTTATCGGGAGAACACTGAAGCTTTCTTT. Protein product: CASSQDRQGYRENTEAFF.

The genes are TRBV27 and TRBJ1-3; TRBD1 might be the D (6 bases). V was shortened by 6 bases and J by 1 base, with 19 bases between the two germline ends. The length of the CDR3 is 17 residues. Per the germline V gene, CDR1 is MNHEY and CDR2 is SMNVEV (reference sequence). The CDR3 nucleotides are TGTGCCAGCAGCAAAGGGCAGGGGAGGATGTCTGGAAACACCATATATTTT. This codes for CASSKGQGRMSGNTIYF.

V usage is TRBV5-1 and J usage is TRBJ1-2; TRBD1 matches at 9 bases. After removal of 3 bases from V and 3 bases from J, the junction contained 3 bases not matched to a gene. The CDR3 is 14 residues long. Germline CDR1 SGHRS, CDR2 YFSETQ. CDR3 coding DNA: TGCGCCAGCAGCTACAGGGGGCGCGACTATGGCTACACCTTC. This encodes CASSYRGRDYGYTF. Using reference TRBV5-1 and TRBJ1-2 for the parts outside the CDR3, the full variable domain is KAGVTQTPRYLIKTRGQQVTLSCSPISGHRSVSWYQQTPGQGLQFLFEYFSETQRNKGNFPGRFSGRQFSNSRSEMNVSTLELGDSALYLCASSYRGRDYGYTFGSGTRLTVV.

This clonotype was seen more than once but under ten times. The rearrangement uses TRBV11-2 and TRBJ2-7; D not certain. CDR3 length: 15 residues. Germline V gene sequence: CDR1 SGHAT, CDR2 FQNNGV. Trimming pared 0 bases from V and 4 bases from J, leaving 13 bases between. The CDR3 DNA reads TGTGCCAGCAGCTTAGACGGCAGTTTAGGTTACGAGCAGTACGTC. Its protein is CASSLDGSLGYEQYV.

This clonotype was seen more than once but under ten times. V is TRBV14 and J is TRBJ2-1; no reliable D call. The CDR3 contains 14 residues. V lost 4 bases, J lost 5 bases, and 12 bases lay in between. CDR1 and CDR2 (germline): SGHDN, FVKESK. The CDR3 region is CASSPRLGNNEQFF. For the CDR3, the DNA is TGTGCCAGCAGCCCTAGGCTCGGTAACAATGAGCAGTTCTTC.

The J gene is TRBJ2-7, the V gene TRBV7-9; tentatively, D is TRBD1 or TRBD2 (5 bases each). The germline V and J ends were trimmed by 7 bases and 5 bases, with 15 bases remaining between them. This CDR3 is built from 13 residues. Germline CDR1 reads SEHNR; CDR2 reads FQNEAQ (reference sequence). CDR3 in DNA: TGTGCCAGCACCAGACCCGAGGGGCACGAGCAGTACTTC. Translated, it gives CASTRPEGHEQYF.

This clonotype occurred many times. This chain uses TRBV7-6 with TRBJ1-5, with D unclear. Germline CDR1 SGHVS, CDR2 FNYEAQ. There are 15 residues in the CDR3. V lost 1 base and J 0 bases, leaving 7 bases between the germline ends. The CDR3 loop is CASSLGGNSNQPQHF. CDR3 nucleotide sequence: TGTGCCAGCAGCTTAGGGGGTAATAGCAATCAGCCCCAGCATTTT.